A single sample gave rise to the 19 T cell receptor beta chains below, sequenced in a study of cytomegalovirus exposure and HLA in healthy donors. The PCR ran on 60 Vbeta and 13 Jbeta primers. TCRdb's table, derived via immunoSEQ multiplex PCR, lists solely in-frame clones and lacks some. The repertoire holds 100,000 to 150,000 clones, 60% to 85% seen once, with 1.2% in the top ten. Sample: PBMCs. The receptor set was obtained from a female donor in good health and CMV-seronegative.

Turning to this clone: A read error is likely, as this CDR3 ends without the conserved phenylalanine or tryptophan. Because the CDR3's place on the DNA is in doubt, the DNA is left out and the CDR3 is given as listed by TCRdb. Here the CDR3 reads CSVEEPRGVPKL. V and J are TRBV29-1 and TRBJ2-3; the table assigns TRBD2, which was not confirmed against the DNA. Germline lookup yields CDR1 SQVTM and CDR2 ANQGSEA. Inclusive of both ends, the CDR3 amounts to 12 amino acids.

The chain joins TRBV4-1 to TRBJ2-5; 7 nucleotides line up with TRBD1. CDR1 and CDR2 (germline): MGHRA, YSYEKL. The CDR3 covers 15 residues. Unmatched junction bases numbered 3, after V lost 1 base and J lost 1 base. The CDR3 bases are TGCGCCAGCAGCCAAGCGGGACAGCCCCAAGAGACCCAGTACTTC. It specifies CASSQAGQPQETQYF.

This chain connects TRBV7-9 to TRBJ2-5; 9 bases agree with TRBD1. The J call may be in error: the DNA end matches TRBJ2-7 better. Germline-derived CDR1 and CDR2 are SEHNR and FQNEAQ (reference sequence). This CDR3 contains 13 residues. CDR3 in amino acids: CASSRDRAYEQYF. For the CDR3, the DNA is TGTGCCAGCAGCAGGGACAGGGCCTACGAGCAGTACTTC.

This sequence joins TRBV4-2 and TRBJ1-6; D is possibly TRBD1 (5 bases). This CDR3 has 16 residues. In germline, CDR1 is LGHNA, CDR2 YNFKEQ. V lost 0 bases and J 4 bases, leaving 10 bases between the germline ends. CDR3 residues: CASSQDGRVYNSPLHF. The DNA for the CDR3 is TGTGCCAGCAGCCAAGACGGCAGGGTTTATAATTCACCCCTCCACTTT.

The chain carries TRBV7-2 and TRBJ2-5; 9 nucleotides align to TRBD2. This CDR3 has 15 amino acids. Unmatched junction bases numbered 9, after V lost 5 bases and J lost 5 bases. Germline CDR1 and CDR2: SGHTA and FQGNSA. The CDR3 protein is CASSLSGGGDETQYF. CDR3 DNA: TGTGCCAGCAGCCTTAGCGGGGGAGGGGATGAGACCCAGTACTTC.

This sequence joins TRBV5-1 and TRBJ1-1; 10 positions match TRBD1. This CDR3 is built from 16 residues. CDR1 SGHRS and CDR2 YFSETQ come from the germline V gene. J gave up 6 bases and V 3 bases, and 11 bases lay outside the gene matches. CDR3 amino acids: CASSSQGQGYSAEAFF. CDR3 sequence (DNA): TGCGCCAGCAGCTCTCAGGGACAGGGGTATTCAGCTGAAGCTTTCTTT.

CDR3 region: CAIRGQGDSPLHF. The DNA for the CDR3 is TGTGCCATCAGGGGACAGGGGGATTCACCCCTCCACTTT. The chain couples TRBV10-3 to TRBJ1-6; 11 bases fit TRBD1. Trimming at V came to 6 bases and at J to 8 bases, leaving 0 bases not matched to a gene. The germline V gene encodes CDR1 ENHRY and CDR2 SYGVKD. The CDR3 spans 13 residues.

The rearrangement links TRBV5-1 to TRBJ2-3; 7 bases agree with TRBD2. The CDR3 covers 14 residues. The V and J ends lost 4 bases and 5 bases, in that order; junction bases with no gene match: 7. Germline CDR1 is SGHRS and CDR2 is YFSETQ. CDR3: CASSLGGTKDTQYF. CDR3 bases: TGCGCCAGCAGCCTCGGGGGGACGAAAGATACGCAGTATTTT.

This clone was counted a few times. The chain joins TRBV2 to TRBJ2-7; 11 positions match TRBD2. Germline V lookup: CDR1 SNHLY, CDR2 FYNNEI. With V trimmed by 6 bases and J by 9 bases, 10 bases remained unmatched. The CDR3 length is 14 residues. DNA of the CDR3: TGTGCCAGCAGCGGTAGCGGGGGGGACCTTGGGCAGTACTTC. It translates to CASSGSGGDLGQYF.

The chain carries TRBV2 and TRBJ1-2; D uncertain. The CDR3 is made up of 14 amino acids. Deletions cut 4 bases from V and 6 bases from J, with 15 bases between. Germline CDR1 and CDR2: SNHLY and FYNNEI. In DNA, the CDR3 is TGTGCCAGCAGTGTAGCGCAGTCCCTGGATGGCTACACCTTC. Amino acid sequence: CASSVAQSLDGYTF.

The V call is TRBV2, the J call TRBJ2-4; D gene unclear. The CDR3 spans 13 residues. The germline V gene has CDR1 SNHLY and CDR2 FYNNEI. V lost 4 bases, J lost 6 bases, and 10 bases lay in between. DNA for the CDR3: TGTGCCAGCAGTGTAATACAGAGAAACATTCAGTACTTC. This encodes CASSVIQRNIQYF.

The rearrangement uses TRBV13 and TRBJ2-3; tentative D call: TRBD2 (7 bases). The V and J ends lost 8 bases and 9 bases respectively, with 27 bases between them. The CDR3 is 16 residues long. Germline assignment: CDR1 PRHDT and CDR2 FYEKMQ (reference sequence). The CDR3 DNA reads as TGTGCCAGCCTTTCTGCGGCGGGGGCTGCTGGTGTGACGCAGTATTTT. It specifies CASLSAAGAAGVTQYF.

This clone came up a few times. This chain connects TRBV29-1 to TRBJ2-7; D might be TRBD1 (6 bases). Germline-derived CDR1 and CDR2 are SQVTM and ANQGSEA. V lost 5 bases and J 1 base, leaving 9 bases between the germline ends. CDR3 size: 12 residues. CDR3 amino acids: CSVSGVSYEQYF. The CDR3 DNA is TGCAGCGTTTCAGGGGTTTCCTACGAGCAGTACTTC.

The chain recombines TRBV9 with TRBJ2-1, with a tentative D call TRBD2 (6 bases). Trimming cost V 0 bases and J 10 bases, with 8 bases left between them. The CDR3 sequence is 12 residues long. Germline-derived CDR1 and CDR2 are SGDLS and YYNGEE. CDR3 nucleotide sequence: TGTGCCAGCAGCGTAGCGGAGGGGGAGCAGTTCTTC. This translates into CASSVAEGEQFF. The full variable domain, its missing parts supplied by reference TRBV9 and TRBJ2-1, is DSGVTQTPKHLITATGQRVTLRCSPRSGDLSVYWYQQSLDQGLQFLIQYYNGEERAKGNILERFSAQQFPDLHSELNLSSLELGDSALYFCASSVAEGEQFFGPGTRLTVL.

The chain has TRBV30 and TRBJ1-5; unclear D gene. The CDR3 length is 14 residues. Germline CDR1 reads GTSNPN; CDR2 reads SVGIG (reference sequence). The V and J ends lost 0 bases and 0 bases respectively, with 6 bases between them. CDR3 sequence (DNA): TGTGCCTGGAGTGTTCACATTAGCAATCAGCCCCAGCATTTT. It is translated as CAWSVHISNQPQHF.

In this sample, this clone turned up a few times. The rearrangement joins TRBV7-9 to TRBJ1-3, with 9 bases identical to TRBD1. Germline-derived CDR1 and CDR2 are SEHNR and FQNEAQ (reference sequence). With 7 bases clipped from V and 0 bases from J, the junction kept 7 bases outside the gene matches. The CDR3 length is 16 residues. CDR3 amino acids: CASTPWTGASGNTIYF. Written as DNA, the CDR3 is TGTGCCAGCACCCCGTGGACAGGGGCCTCTGGAAACACCATATATTTT.

The gene calls are TRBV7-3 and TRBJ2-2, with 12 nucleotides matching TRBD2. This CDR3 region has 18 residues. Per germline, CDR1 SGHTA and CDR2 FQGTGA. J gave up 4 bases and V 0 bases, and 6 bases lay outside the gene matches. The CDR3 is CASSLTPTSGGPTGELFF. The CDR3 nucleotides are TGTGCCAGCAGCTTAACCCCGACTAGCGGGGGCCCCACCGGGGAGCTGTTTTTT.

This clone has a handful of counts. The CDR3 sequence: CASSDNMNTEAFF. DNA for the CDR3: TGTGCCAGCAGTGACAACATGAACACTGAAGCTTTCTTT. The chain links TRBV6-1 to TRBJ1-1; D gene uncertain. In germline, CDR1 is MNHNS, CDR2 SASEGT. Between the trimmed V and J ends, which lost 3 bases and 0 bases, there was a span of 5 bases. This CDR3 is 13 amino acids long.

This chain connects TRBV9 to TRBJ2-3, with D maybe TRBD2 (6 bases). Germline V CDR1 and CDR2: SGDLS, YYNGEE. The CDR3 runs to 14 residues. V was shortened by 0 bases and J by 4 bases, with 9 bases between the two germline ends. The CDR3 is CASSVEASADTQYF. The DNA of the CDR3 is TGTGCCAGCAGCGTAGAGGCTAGCGCAGATACGCAGTATTTT.